These T cell receptor beta chains were read from a single sample in a study of shared clonotypes between healthy human individuals. Using immunoSEQ multiplex PCR, the repertoire was profiled, and TCRdb retains in-frame clones only, with some absent. This table has millions of clones, more than 85% appearing once. The specimen sequenced was naive CD8+ T cells from PBMCs. These receptors were obtained from a man aged 18-30 years in good health. Some clones in this sample may be carry-over from other donors' samples. The CDR3 runs from the conserved cysteine through the conserved F or W. The order of the fields is V gene, clone size, J gene, D gene, CDR3 DNA, CDR3 protein. D genes are given only for firm matches. Expanded clones are given a class, and other clones once, few, many or no size at all.

TRBV7-9	.	TRBJ1-5	.	TGTGCCAGCAGCTTATCCCTAGGGCCCCAGCATTTT	CASSLSLGPQHF
TRBV28	.	TRBJ2-1	.	TGTGCCAGCAGTTTATTAAAGGACCGACCCAATGAGCAGTTCTTC	CASSLLKDRPNEQFF
TRBV14	once	TRBJ2-3	TRBD2	TGTGCCAGCAGCCAATACAGCGGGGTTACGCAGTATTTT	CASSQYSGVTQYF
TRBV4-2	.	TRBJ2-2	TRBD2	TGTGCCAGCAGCCCCCTTTTAGCGGGAGTGGACACCGGGGAGCTGTTTTTT	CASSPLLAGVDTGELFF
TRBV28	.	TRBJ1-2	.	TGTGCCAGCAGTTTATCGCTCTGGGATGGCTACACCTTC	CASSLSLWDGYTF
TRBV5-1	once	TRBJ2-7	TRBD1	TGCGCCAGCAGCTTGGGGACAGGGAGCTCCTACGAGCAGTACTTC	CASSLGTGSSYEQYF
TRBV11-3	few	TRBJ2-2	.	TGTGCCAGCAGCTTAGGAAGAACCGGGGAGCTGTTTTTT	CASSLGRTGELFF
TRBV9	.	TRBJ2-3	TRBD2	TGTGCCAGCAGTACTAGCGGGAGAGGAGATACGCAGTATTTT	CASSTSGRGDTQYF
TRBV5-1	.	TRBJ2-7	TRBD2	TGCGCCAGCAGCTTGAGTCGGGAGGTAACCTACGAGCAGTACTTC	CASSLSREVTYEQYF
TRBV7-3	.	TRBJ2-5	.	TGTGCCAGCAGCTTGGACCCAGGGGAGACCCAGTACTTC	CASSLDPGETQYF
TRBV5-1	.	TRBJ2-1	TRBD2	TGCGCCAGCAGCTTGGCCAGGCTAGCGGGAGTAAATGAGCAGTTCTTC	CASSLARLAGVNEQFF
TRBV6-1	.	TRBJ2-7	.	TGTGCCAGCAGTGAATTAAGGGGGGCCTACGAGCAGTACTTC	CASSELRGAYEQYF
TRBV28	once	TRBJ2-3	TRBD2	TGTGCCAGCAGTTTCGGGGGGGGTAAGCGGGAGTTGGCAGATACGCAGTATTTT	CASSFGGGKRELADTQYF
TRBV2	.	TRBJ2-5	TRBD2	TGTGCCAGCAGGGTACTAGCGGGAGGGAGGGAGACCCAGTACTTC	CASRVLAGGRETQYF
TRBV28	.	TRBJ2-7	TRBD1	TGTGCCAGCAGGACCCTTCCGGGACAGGGTGGGTACGAGCAGTACTTC	CASRTLPGQGGYEQYF
TRBV9	.	TRBJ2-2	.	TGTGCCAGCAGCGTAGGGGCGGCGAACACCGGGGAGCTGTTTTTT	CASSVGAANTGELFF
TRBV14	.	TRBJ1-1	.	TGTGCCAGCAGCCAAGCGGGGTCCGGGAACACTGAAGCTTTCTTT	CASSQAGSGNTEAFF
TRBV11-1	.	TRBJ2-1	TRBD2	TGTGCCAGCAGCTTAGGCGTAACTAGCGCTCCCGATGAGCAGTTCTTC	CASSLGVTSAPDEQFF
TRBV5-4	.	TRBJ1-1	TRBD1	TGTGCCAGCAGCCTCACACCGGGACAGGGCTTCCACACTGAAGCTTTCTTT	CASSLTPGQGFHTEAFF
TRBV30	once	TRBJ2-7	.	TGTGCCTGGGCAGACTTCGGGGCTTCTGGTTACGAGCAGTACTTC	CAWADFGASGYEQYF
TRBV4-1	few	TRBJ2-7	TRBD2	TGCGCCAGCAGCCAAGACCGCCTAGCGGTCTACGAGCAGTACTTC	CASSQDRLAVYEQYF
TRBV9	.	TRBJ2-4	TRBD2	TGTGCCAGCAGCCCTAGCGGGAGTCCTCAAAACATTCAGTACTTC	CASSPSGSPQNIQYF
TRBV9	.	TRBJ2-7	.	TGTGCCAGCAGCGTAGAGGTAGGGGAGTCGGACGAGCAGTACTTC	CASSVEVGESDEQYF
TRBV7-9	.	TRBJ1-1	.	TGTGCCAGCAGGGGCGGGTTCCGGAACACTGAAGCTTTCTTT	CASRGGFRNTEAFF
TRBV6-5	.	TRBJ2-2	.	TGTGCCAGCTTATCGGGCGACAGTGGTGCCGGGGAGCTGTTTTTT	CASLSGDSGAGELFF
TRBV13	.	TRBJ2-7	TRBD1	TGTGCCAGCAGCCCGGGACAGGGGATCGACGAGCAGTACTTC	CASSPGQGIDEQYF
TRBV27	.	TRBJ2-7	.	TGTGCCAGCAGTTCCAGCGGGCCCTACGAGCAGTACTTC	CASSSSGPYEQYF
TRBV15	.	TRBJ1-5	TRBD1	TGTGCCACCAGCAGACAGGGGGTATCCAATCAGCCCCAGCATTTT	CATSRQGVSNQPQHF
TRBV27	.	TRBJ1-5	.	TGTGCCAGCAGTCCCGGGGGACTCAATCAGCCCCAGCATTTT	CASSPGGLNQPQHF
TRBV7-9	.	TRBJ1-4	.	TGTGCCAGCAGCTTCCCGTTGGGAGACGAAAAACTGTTTTTT	CASSFPLGDEKLFF
TRBV11-2	.	TRBJ1-3	.	TGTGCCAGCAGCCAGATACTTCAGCTGCGTGACAGGGGAAACACCATATATTTT	CASSQILQLRDRGNTIYF
TRBV7-3	once	TRBJ2-2	.	TGTGCCAGCAGCTTAACGGAGAACACCGGGGAGCTGTTTTTT	CASSLTENTGELFF
TRBV28	.	TRBJ1-4	.	TGTGCCAGCAGTTCCTCGCGACAGGCCGCGCGGGGTTGGGAAAAACTGTTTTTT	CASSSSRQAARGWEKLFF
TRBV10-3	.	TRBJ1-2	TRBD1	TGTGCCATCAGTGACCTGTGGACAGGGGACCATGGCTACACCTTC	CAISDLWTGDHGYTF
TRBV29-1	.	TRBJ2-1	TRBD2	TGCAGCGGAAGAGGCGGACTAGCGGGAGACGGAGCCTACAATGAGCAGTTCTTC	CSGRGGLAGDGAYNEQFF
TRBV5-4	.	TRBJ2-1	.	TGTGCCAGCAGCTTGCGGGGGGCATACAATGAGCAGTTCTTC	CASSLRGAYNEQFF
TRBV9	.	TRBJ2-3	.	TGTGCCAGCGGCGCTAGCAGGAATAGCCTTCGCTTCACAGATACGCAGTATTTT	CASGASRNSLRFTDTQYF
TRBV9	.	TRBJ2-1	.	TGTGCCAGCTCCGAGGGGGATTCCCACAATGAGCAGTTCTTC	CASSEGDSHNEQFF
TRBV5-6	.	TRBJ2-7	.	TGTGCCAGCAGCCTAGGGAGCTCCTACGAGCAGTACTTC	CASSLGSSYEQYF
TRBV27	once	TRBJ1-5	.	TGTGCCAGCAGTTTACCGGGCGGACAGCCCCAGCATTTT	CASSLPGGQPQHF